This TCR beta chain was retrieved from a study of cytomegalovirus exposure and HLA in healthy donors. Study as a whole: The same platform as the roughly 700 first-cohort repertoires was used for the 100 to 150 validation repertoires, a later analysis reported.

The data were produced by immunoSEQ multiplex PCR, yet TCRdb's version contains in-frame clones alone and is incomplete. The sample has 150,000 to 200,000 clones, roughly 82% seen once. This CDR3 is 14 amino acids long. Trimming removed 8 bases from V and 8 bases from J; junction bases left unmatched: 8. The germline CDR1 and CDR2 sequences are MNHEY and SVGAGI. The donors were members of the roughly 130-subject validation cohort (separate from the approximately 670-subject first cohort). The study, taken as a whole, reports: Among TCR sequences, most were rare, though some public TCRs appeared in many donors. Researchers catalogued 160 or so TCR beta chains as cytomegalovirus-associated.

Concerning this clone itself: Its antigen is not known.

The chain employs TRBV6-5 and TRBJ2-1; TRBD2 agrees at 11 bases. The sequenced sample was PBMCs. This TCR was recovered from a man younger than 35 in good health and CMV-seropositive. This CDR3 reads CASGLAGGGDEQFF. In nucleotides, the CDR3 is TGTGCCAGCGGGCTAGCGGGGGGAGGGGATGAGCAGTTCTTC.